This T cell receptor beta chain was observed in a study of T cells in women clearing cervical HPV infection. Study in general: Women with histologically confirmed HPV16-related CIN3 or worse, 2 with invasive cancer, served as cases. Blood came at first lesion visit for cases, post-clearance for controls.

Concerning this clone itself: The observed sequence ends 3 residues before the CDR3 terminus, with the missing tail filled in from the germline J gene.

TCR beta CDR3 amplified by multiplex PCR from approximately 1,100 ng genomic DNA. The data were produced by immunoSEQ multiplex PCR, yet TCRdb's version contains in-frame clones alone and is incomplete. The sample table sets out more than 40,000 clones. CDR1 is SGHTA, CDR2 FQGNSA, per germline. This CDR3 region has 13 residues. Trimming took 7 bases from V and 0 from J, leaving 10 bases between them. Material for sequencing was blood buffy coat. The chain uses TRBV7-2 and TRBJ2-7, with D possibly matching TRBD2 (6 bases). The source of this sequence is a woman between 18 and 70 years old with a cervical HPV16 infection that either progressed to CIN3+ or cleared (not recorded which). The part of the CDR3 DNA that was read is TGTGCCAGCATGGGGACTTTCTCCTACGAG. Protein: CASMGTFSYE. The complete CDR3 protein is CASMGTFSYEQYF.